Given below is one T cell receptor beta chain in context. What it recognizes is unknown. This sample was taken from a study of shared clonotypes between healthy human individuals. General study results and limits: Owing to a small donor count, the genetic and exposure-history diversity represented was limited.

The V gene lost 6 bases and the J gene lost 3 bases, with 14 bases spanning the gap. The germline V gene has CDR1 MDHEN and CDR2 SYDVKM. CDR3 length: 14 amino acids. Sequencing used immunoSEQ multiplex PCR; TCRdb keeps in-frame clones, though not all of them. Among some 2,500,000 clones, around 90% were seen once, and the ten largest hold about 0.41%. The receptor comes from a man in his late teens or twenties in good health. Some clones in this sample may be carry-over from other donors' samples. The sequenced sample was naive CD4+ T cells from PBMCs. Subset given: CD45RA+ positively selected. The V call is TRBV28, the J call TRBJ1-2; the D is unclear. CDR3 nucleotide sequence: TGTGCCAGCAGCCCCCAGGACGGATACTATGGCTACACCTTC. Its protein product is CASSPQDGYYGYTF.